These T cell receptor beta chains were read from a single sample in a study of T cells in Graves' hyperthyroidism and ophthalmopathy. TCRdb re-derived calls from the multiplex PCR reads in MiXCR, one entry per CDR3 protein. The repertoire has 400,000 to 550,000 distinct CDR3 sequences, about 15% of them found once; the top ten carry around a sixth. Sample: blood. These TCRs come from a woman aged 18-35 years with Graves' hyperthyroidism. Each CDR3 is given with its conserved first and last residue. Each record gives: clone size, D gene, V gene, J gene, CDR3 protein, CDR3 DNA. D genes are given only for firm matches. Clone size is stated in some rows and not others, as once, few, many or a class when expanded.

>many|TRBD2|TRBV24-1|TRBJ2-6
CATGGLAGGSGANVLTF
TGTGCCACCGGGGGACTAGCGGGAGGTTCCGGGGCCAACGTCCTGACTTTC
>many|-|TRBV30|TRBJ1-1
CAWFATGPWTEAFF
TGTGCCTGGTTTGCGACCGGGCCCTGGACTGAAGCTTTCTTT
>many|TRBD1|TRBV18|TRBJ2-3
CASSPRTGAPSTDTQYF
TGTGCCAGCTCACCCCGGACAGGTGCCCCTAGCACAGATACGCAGTATTTT
>many|-|TRBV9|TRBJ1-5
CASSPGIGGSNQPQHF
TGTGCCAGCAGCCCGGGCATAGGAGGTAGCAATCAGCCCCAGCATTTT
>-|-|TRBV29-1|TRBJ1-2
CSAEGLRVGYTF
TGCAGCGCCGAGGGACTCCGGGTAGGCTACACCTTC
>many|-|TRBV3-1|TRBJ1-2
CASSLGEGDGYTF
TGTGCCAGCAGCCTCGGGGAGGGTGACGGCTACACCTTC
>many|-|TRBV30|TRBJ2-1
CAWKGGVAATQFF
TGTGCCTGGAAAGGAGGGGTGGCGGCTACGCAGTTCTTC
>many|-|TRBV10-2|TRBJ2-5
CASSVLDNQETQYF
TGCGCCAGCAGCGTATTGGACAACCAAGAGACCCAGTACTTC
>many|-|TRBV12-3/TRBV12-4|TRBJ1-2
CASIEDLGYGYTF
TGTGCCAGCATCGAGGACCTTGGGTATGGCTACACCTTC
>many|-|TRBV20-1|TRBJ2-5
CSARRPTGQETQYF
TGCAGTGCTAGAAGACCGACAGGTCAAGAGACCCAGTACTTC
>-|-|TRBV9|TRBJ2-7
CASSPQPSTPSYEQYF
TGTGCCAGCAGCCCTCAGCCGAGTACTCCTTCCTACGAGCAGTACTTC
>-|-|TRBV30|TRBJ2-5
CAWRAGETQYF
TGTGCCTGGAGGGCGGGAGAGACCCAGTACTTC
>-|TRBD2|TRBV28|TRBJ2-1
CVSSRSLAGGFSEQFF
TGTGTCAGCAGTCGGAGTCTAGCGGGAGGCTTTAGTGAGCAGTTCTTC
>few|TRBD1|TRBV12-3/TRBV12-4|TRBJ2-1
CASSEGDRRYNEQFF
TGTGCCAGCAGTGAAGGGGACAGGAGATACAATGAGCAGTTCTTC
>-|-|TRBV29-1|TRBJ2-7
CSVEDSQGYEQYF
TGCAGCGTTGAAGACTCCCAAGGCTACGAGCAGTACTTC
>few|TRBD2|TRBV27|TRBJ2-6
CASRTGSGMRGANVLTF
TGTGCCAGCAGGACCGGCAGCGGGATGCGAGGGGCCAACGTCCTGACTTTC
>many|-|TRBV10-3|TRBJ1-2
CAISESDGTGPYGYTF
TGTGCCATCAGTGAGTCAGATGGCACCGGCCCCTATGGCTACACCTTC
>many|-|TRBV29-1|TRBJ1-5
CSVRPTDNQPQHF
TGCAGCGTTCGTCCGACAGACAATCAGCCCCAGCATTTT
>many|-|TRBV12-3/TRBV12-4|TRBJ2-7
CASSLPPTTQYF
TGTGCCAGCAGTTTACCCCCCACAACGCAGTACTTC
>many|TRBD1|TRBV12-3/TRBV12-4|TRBJ1-2
CASSLKGQNNYGYTF
TGTGCCAGCAGTTTAAAGGGACAGAATAACTATGGCTACACCTTC
>-|-|TRBV15|TRBJ2-1
CATSPYYNEQFF
TGTGCCACCAGCCCTTACTACAATGAGCAGTTCTTC
>many|TRBD1|TRBV11-1|TRBJ2-1
CASSSQGAHEQFF
TGTGCCAGCAGCTCACAGGGGGCACATGAGCAGTTCTTC
>many|TRBD1|TRBV2|TRBJ2-7
CASLGQPYEQYF
TGTGCCAGCCTGGGACAGCCATACGAGCAGTACTTC
>-|-|TRBV30|TRBJ1-5
CAWSVRSGRAPQHF
TGTGCCTGGAGTGTGAGATCAGGGCGGGCGCCCCAGCATTTT
>few|-|TRBV4-1|TRBJ1-1
CASSQGPRRDTEAFF
TGCGCCAGCAGCCAAGGGCCCAGGAGGGACACTGAAGCTTTCTTT
>many|-|TRBV2|TRBJ1-5
CASSETLPGRGQPQHF
TGTGCCAGCAGTGAAACCCTACCCGGCAGAGGTCAGCCCCAGCATTTT
>many|-|TRBV5-6|TRBJ1-2
CASSLGGRGLGGYTF
TGTGCCAGCAGCTTGGGTGGCAGGGGCCTCGGTGGCTACACCTTC
>many|TRBD1|TRBV20-1|TRBJ1-2
CSAGKTGAYGYTF
TGCAGTGCTGGAAAGACAGGGGCCTATGGCTACACCTTC
>-|-|TRBV5-4|TRBJ1-2
CASSFQILNYGYTF
TGTGCCAGCAGCTTCCAGATTCTTAACTATGGCTACACCTTC
>few|-|TRBV11-2|TRBJ2-7
CASSLGFYEQYF
TGTGCCAGCAGCTTAGGTTTCTACGAGCAGTACTTC
>few|-|TRBV27|TRBJ1-6
CASSTPLERDSPLHF
TGTGCCAGCAGTACCCCTTTAGAGAGGGATTCACCCCTCCACTTT
>-|-|TRBV4-1|TRBJ1-3
CASSQERGTGNTIYF
TGCGCCAGCAGCCAAGAGAGGGGGACTGGAAACACCATATATTTT
>many|-|TRBV24-1|TRBJ1-2
CAVRVTGAPGGYTF
TGTGCCGTCAGGGTTACGGGGGCGCCTGGTGGCTACACCTTC
>few|-|TRBV9|TRBJ2-1
CASSVSRDPWRSYNEQFF
TGTGCCAGCAGCGTGAGTAGGGACCCATGGAGGTCCTACAATGAGCAGTTCTTC
>many|-|TRBV12-3/TRBV12-4|TRBJ2-2
CASSSRQASGTGELFF
TGTGCCAGCAGTTCCAGACAGGCCTCGGGGACCGGGGAGCTGTTTTTT
>few|-|TRBV6-2/TRBV6-3|TRBJ1-2
CASSRGRRSYGYTF
TGTGCCAGCAGCCGGGGACGGAGAAGTTATGGCTACACCTTC
>-|TRBD1|TRBV5-6|TRBJ1-2
CASSREGQGSLPFFSYGYTF
TGTGCCAGCAGCCGCGAGGGACAGGGCTCGCTGCCGTTCTTCTCTTATGGCTACACCTTC
>-|-|TRBV7-8|TRBJ2-1
CASSLGLASANNEQFF
TGTGCCAGCAGCTTAGGTTTGGCTAGCGCCAACAATGAGCAGTTCTTC
>many|-|TRBV18|TRBJ2-5
CASSPRQLQETQYF
TGTGCCAGCTCACCCCGGCAGCTACAAGAGACCCAGTACTTC
>many|-|TRBV9|TRBJ2-2
CASSVEARNTGELFF
TGTGCCAGCAGCGTAGAAGCTAGGAACACCGGGGAGCTGTTTTTT
>many|TRBD2|TRBV5-1|TRBJ2-3
CASSFSGRSTDTQYF
TGCGCCAGCAGCTTTAGCGGGAGAAGCACAGATACGCAGTATTTT
>many|-|TRBV11-1|TRBJ1-2
CASSLRVDGYGYTF
TGTGCCAGCAGCTTACGCGTGGACGGCTATGGCTACACCTTC
>-|-|TRBV3-1|TRBJ1-3
CASSADPGNTIYF
TGTGCCAGCAGCGCGGACCCAGGAAACACCATATATTTT
>-|TRBD1|TRBV5-5|TRBJ2-5
CASSLHRGETQYF
TGTGCCAGCAGCTTGCACAGGGGTGAGACCCAGTACTTC
>many|TRBD2|TRBV19|TRBJ2-6
CASSIVTSGTGANVLTF
TGTGCCAGTAGTATAGTTACTAGCGGGACTGGGGCCAACGTCCTGACTTTC
>many|-|TRBV7-6|TRBJ1-1
CASSLARGSTEAFF
TGTGCCAGCAGCTTAGCACGGGGTAGCACTGAAGCTTTCTTT
>many|-|TRBV9|TRBJ1-2
CASSVGRGERFYGYTF
TGTGCCAGCAGCGTGGGGAGGGGGGAGAGATTTTATGGCTACACCTTC
>-|-|TRBV27|TRBJ2-1
CASSFRGGSYNEQFF
TGTGCCAGCAGTTTCAGAGGGGGTTCCTACAATGAGCAGTTCTTC
>many|TRBD2|TRBV3-1|TRBJ2-1
CASSQDEPWETSGDHEQFF
TGTGCCAGCAGCCAAGACGAACCTTGGGAGACTAGCGGGGATCATGAGCAGTTCTTC
>few|TRBD1|TRBV6-2/TRBV6-3|TRBJ1-1
CASSPRDRGDTEAFF
TGTGCCAGCAGTCCTCGGGACAGGGGGGACACTGAAGCTTTCTTT
>few|TRBD2|TRBV7-9|TRBJ2-3
CASSLVLGLAGTDTQYF
TGTGCCAGCAGCTTAGTCCTCGGACTAGCGGGAACAGATACGCAGTATTTT
>-|-|TRBV5-1|TRBJ2-3
CASSLGAGLTDTQYF
TGCGCCAGCAGCTTGGGGGCGGGACTCACAGATACGCAGTATTTT
>few|-|TRBV7-9|TRBJ2-1
CASSFLESSYNEQFF
TGTGCCAGCAGCTTTTTAGAGAGCTCCTACAATGAGCAGTTCTTC
>many|-|TRBV12-5|TRBJ1-2
CASGFAGTEYGYTF
TGTGCTAGTGGTTTTGCCGGGACCGAGTATGGCTACACCTTC
>few|-|TRBV4-1|TRBJ2-4
CASSQDQTVAKNIQYF
TGCGCCAGCAGCCAAGATCAGACAGTAGCCAAAAACATTCAGTACTTC
>many|TRBD1|TRBV6-1|TRBJ2-7
CASSGSDRYEQYF
TGTGCCAGCAGTGGCTCGGACAGGTACGAGCAGTACTTC
>-|-|TRBV29-1|TRBJ1-4
CSVAGDRTNEKLFF
TGCAGCGTAGCGGGGGACCGAACGAATGAAAAACTGTTTTTT
>few|TRBD1|TRBV10-3|TRBJ1-5
CAISESRQGNQPQHF
TGTGCCATCAGTGAGTCACGACAGGGTAATCAGCCCCAGCATTTT
>many|TRBD1|TRBV5-1|TRBJ1-2
CASSWTGLSDYTF
TGCGCCAGCAGTTGGACAGGGCTTTCTGACTACACCTTC